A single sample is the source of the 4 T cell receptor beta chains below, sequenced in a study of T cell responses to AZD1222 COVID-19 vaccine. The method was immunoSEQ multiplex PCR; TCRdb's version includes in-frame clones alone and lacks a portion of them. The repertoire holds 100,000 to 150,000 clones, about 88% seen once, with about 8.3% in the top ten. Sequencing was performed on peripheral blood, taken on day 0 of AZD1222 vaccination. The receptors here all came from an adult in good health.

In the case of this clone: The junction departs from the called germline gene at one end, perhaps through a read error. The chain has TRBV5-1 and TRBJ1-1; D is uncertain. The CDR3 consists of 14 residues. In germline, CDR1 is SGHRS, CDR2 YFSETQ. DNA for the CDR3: TGCGCCAGCAGTCGGGAGTCGGGGAACTCTGAGGCTTTCTTT. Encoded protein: CASSRESGNSEAFF.

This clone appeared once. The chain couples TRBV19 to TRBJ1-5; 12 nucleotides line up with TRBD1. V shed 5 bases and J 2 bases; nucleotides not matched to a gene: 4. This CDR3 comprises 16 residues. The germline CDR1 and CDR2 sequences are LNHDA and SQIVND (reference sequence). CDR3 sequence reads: CASSGGQGARNQPQHF. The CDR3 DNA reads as TGTGCCAGTAGTGGGGGACAGGGGGCGCGCAATCAGCCCCAGCATTTT.

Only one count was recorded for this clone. DNA of the CDR3: TGTGCCAGCAGCCTGCGCTTTCTAATCCGGACAGCGAACCAAGAGACCCAGTACTTC. Translation gives CASSLRFLIRTANQETQYF. J is TRBJ2-5 and V is TRBV5-6; D may be TRBD1 (6 bases). The V end was cut by 4 bases, the J end by 0 bases, with 25 bases between. Germline V gives CDR1 SGHDT, CDR2 YYEEEE. CDR3 length: 19 amino acids.

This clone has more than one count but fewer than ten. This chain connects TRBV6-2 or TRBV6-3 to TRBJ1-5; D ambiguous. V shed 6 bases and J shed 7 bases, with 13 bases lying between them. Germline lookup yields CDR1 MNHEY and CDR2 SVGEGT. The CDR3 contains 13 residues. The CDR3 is CASSPDHDQPQHF. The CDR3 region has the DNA TGTGCCAGCAGCCCGGACCATGACCAGCCCCAGCATTTT.